The clone carrying this T cell receptor (beta chain) was counted once. This sample is drawn from a study of OX40 agonist ivuxolimab in advanced cancers. Study at large: Patients received ivuxolimab, an intravenous treatment, every 2 weeks at 0.01 to 10 mg/kg. Participants, 80% to 90% male, averaged approximately 60 years of age, ranging from about 23 to 79.

Assay: immunoSEQ multiplex PCR; the TCRdb copy retains only in-frame clones and omits some. This sample has over 50,000 clones, with roughly 85% found just once. The CDR3 totals 14 residues. Trimming took 4 bases from V and 1 from J, leaving 11 bases between them. Germline CDR1 reads SGHDT; CDR2 reads YYEEEE. The chain employs TRBV5-6 and TRBJ1-2; D ambiguous. This receptor was obtained from an adult with an advanced solid tumor such as melanoma, head and neck, liver or kidney cancer. The sample here was CD4+ or CD8+ T cells sorted from blood, taken in a trial of the OX40 agonist ivuxolimab. The CDR3, as DNA: TGTGCCAGCAGCGAAGAACATCTTAACTATGGCTACACCTTC. Translated: CASSEEHLNYGYTF.